This T cell receptor beta chain was profiled in a study of blood T cell repertoires in COVID-19 (dated by TCRdb to the early 2020s). Broadly, across the study: Samples from collaborators originated in the United States, Italy and Spain and spanned both the acute and convalescent phases of COVID-19. Subjects who had been exposed to COVID-19, were actively infected with it, or had recovered from it provided the deeply sampled blood TCRbeta repertoires that made up the dataset. The prospective study material was composed of cDNA or gDNA derived from T cells, B-cell-depleted T cells, or PBMCs. A freely available public database, intended as a resource for researchers studying the immune response to SARS-CoV-2, is where the repertoires were released. The samples were drawn from two sources: the first 160 participants of the ongoing ImmuneRACE study, and fewer than 1,500 subjects contributed by 6 global collaborators. HLA class I and class II types, where available, came from metadata supplied by the sample provider rather than from assay-based typing. Nearly every sample came with metadata listing a de-identified subject ID, COVID-19 status, age in years and sex. The paper's findings and limits, for the study overall: How much clinical and demographic metadata was included differed by source and by participant, and the metadata was provided uncurated.

Whole blood was collected in K2EDTA tubes by collaborating institutions according to the institutions' own protocols. For TCRbeta analysis, collaborators shipped samples in one of three forms: frozen whole blood, isolated PBMCs, or DNA extracted from either of those sample types. Remarks on this clone: The antigen it binds to is not known. No base quality values were provided; no much bigger clone lies one nucleotide off.

CDR1 and CDR2 are read off the germline V gene as ENHRY and SYGVKD. Between the V and J ends, shortened by 2 bases and 5 bases respectively, the junction contains 16 bases. The CDR3 has 16 amino acids, counting the end cysteine and phenylalanine. Of the read, only the CDR3 DNA is kept; its 48 bases are in frame from base 1. TCRbeta CDR3 regions were amplified from genomic DNA using the immunoSEQ Assay, a bias-controlled multiplex PCR. Per the original workflow: Within the assay, amplification of reference gene primers was used to estimate how many nucleated cells each sample contained. To quantify the absolute abundance of each unique TCRbeta CDR3 rearrangement, sequence reads were collapsed and filtered. For each sample, productive Simpson clonality was calculated as the square root of Simpson's diversity index over productive rearrangements. TCRdb holds this immuneACCESS table with in-frame rearrangements only. Some clones are missing; in checked studies, unresolved V genes explain under half, and the rest has no known cause. From that table come the V and J calls and clone size; the DNA was used to work out D and trimming. The sample profile shows around 150,000 clones; 78% of them were found once. About 14% of the sample comes from the top ten.

This receptor chain uses TRBV10-3 and TRBJ2-1; TRBD1 is a weak D gene call, 6 bases matching. Sequenced input: peripheral blood. This receptor was identified in a woman older than 75 with acute or convalescent COVID-19. The bases read TGTGCCATCAGTGAGGGGGACACTGGGATCCACAATGAGCAGTTCTTC. Translated, this gives CAISEGDTGIHNEQFF.